This TCR beta chain was obtained from a study of lymphopenia after photon versus proton radiotherapy. Study conclusions and caveats: After the lymphocyte nadir, photon-treated repertoires showed oligoclonal expansion, especially of CD8+ Temra cells.

The length of the CDR3 is 16 residues. Trimming took 4 bases from V and 3 from J; bases not matched to a gene: 12. The germline V gene encodes CDR1 SGHRS and CDR2 YFSETQ. Here immunoSEQ multiplex PCR was the method, and the copy in TCRdb shows in-frame clones only, minus some. The sample yields 25,000 to 30,000 clones, around 90% seen once. With regard to this clone: Its antigen remains unknown.

The rearrangement uses TRBV5-1 and TRBJ1-2; 7 bases match TRBD1. The TCR sequence derives from a man aged 50-59 years with gastric cancer. This specimen consisted of peripheral blood, obtained from a patient treated with photon-based radiotherapy. CDR3 DNA: TGCGCCAGCAGCCCCTGGACAGGCACTCCAGACTATGGCTACACCTTC. Amino acid sequence: CASSPWTGTPDYGYTF. Full variable domain (outside the CDR3, taken from reference TRBV5-1 and TRBJ1-2): KAGVTQTPRYLIKTRGQQVTLSCSPISGHRSVSWYQQTPGQGLQFLFEYFSETQRNKGNFPGRFSGRQFSNSRSEMNVSTLELGDSALYLCASSPWTGTPDYGYTFGSGTRLTVV.